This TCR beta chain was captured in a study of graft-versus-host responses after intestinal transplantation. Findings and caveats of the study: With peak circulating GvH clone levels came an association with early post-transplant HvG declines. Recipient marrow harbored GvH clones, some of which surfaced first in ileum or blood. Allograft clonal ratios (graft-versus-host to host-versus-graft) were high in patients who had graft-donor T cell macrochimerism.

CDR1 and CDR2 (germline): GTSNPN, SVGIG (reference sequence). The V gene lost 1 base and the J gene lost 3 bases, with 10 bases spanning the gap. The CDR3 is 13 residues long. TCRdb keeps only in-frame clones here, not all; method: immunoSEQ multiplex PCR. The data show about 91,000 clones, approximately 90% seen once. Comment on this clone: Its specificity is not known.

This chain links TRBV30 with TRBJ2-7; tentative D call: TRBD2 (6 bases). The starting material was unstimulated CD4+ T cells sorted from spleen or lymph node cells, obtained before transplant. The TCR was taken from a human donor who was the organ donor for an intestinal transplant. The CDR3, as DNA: TGTGCCTGGAGTGGCGGGGTGGGCTACGAGCAGTACTTC. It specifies CAWSGGVGYEQYF.